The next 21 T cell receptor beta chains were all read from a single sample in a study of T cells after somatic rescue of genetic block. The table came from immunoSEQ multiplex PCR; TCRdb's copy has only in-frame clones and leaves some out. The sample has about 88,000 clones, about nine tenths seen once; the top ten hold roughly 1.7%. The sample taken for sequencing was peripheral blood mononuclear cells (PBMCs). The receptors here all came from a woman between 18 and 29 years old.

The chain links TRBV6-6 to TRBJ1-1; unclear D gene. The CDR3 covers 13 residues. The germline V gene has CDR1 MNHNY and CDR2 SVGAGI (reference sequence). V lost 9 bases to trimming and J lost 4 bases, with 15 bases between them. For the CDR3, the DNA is TGTGCCAGTGAGCGGGCTGCGGTCACTGAAGCTTTCTTT. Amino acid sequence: CASERAAVTEAFF.

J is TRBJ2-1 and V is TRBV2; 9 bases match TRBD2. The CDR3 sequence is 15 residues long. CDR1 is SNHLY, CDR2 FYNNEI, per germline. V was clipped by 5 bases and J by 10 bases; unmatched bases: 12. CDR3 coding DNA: TGTGCCAGCAGTCAGCTAGCGGGACCGGCCGACGAGCAGTTCTTC. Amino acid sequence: CASSQLAGPADEQFF.

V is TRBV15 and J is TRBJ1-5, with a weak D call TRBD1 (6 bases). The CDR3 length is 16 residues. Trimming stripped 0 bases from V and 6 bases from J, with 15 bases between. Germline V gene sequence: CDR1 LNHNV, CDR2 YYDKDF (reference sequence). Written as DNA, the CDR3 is TGTGCCACCAGCAGAGAACAGGGCCAAGGTGGTCAGCCCCAGCATTTT. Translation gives CATSREQGQGGQPQHF.

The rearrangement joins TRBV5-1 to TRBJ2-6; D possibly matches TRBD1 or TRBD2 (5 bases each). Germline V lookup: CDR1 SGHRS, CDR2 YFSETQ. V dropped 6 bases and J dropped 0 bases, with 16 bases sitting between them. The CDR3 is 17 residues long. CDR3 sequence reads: CASMQGVSHSGANVLTF. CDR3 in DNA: TGCGCCAGCATGCAGGGAGTATCCCACTCTGGGGCCAACGTCCTGACTTTC.

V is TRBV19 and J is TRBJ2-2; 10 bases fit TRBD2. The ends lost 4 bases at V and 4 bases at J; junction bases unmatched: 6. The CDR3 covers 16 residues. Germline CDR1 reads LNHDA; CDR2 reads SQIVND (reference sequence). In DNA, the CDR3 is TGTGCCAGTAGTACCCAGCGGGAGGGCCCCACCGGGGAGCTGTTTTTT. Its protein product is CASSTQREGPTGELFF.

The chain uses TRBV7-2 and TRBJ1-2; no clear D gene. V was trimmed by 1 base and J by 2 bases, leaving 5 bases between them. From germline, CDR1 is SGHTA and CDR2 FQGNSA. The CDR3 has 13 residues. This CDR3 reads CASSLVQNYGYTF. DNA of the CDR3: TGTGCCAGCAGCTTAGTACAGAACTATGGCTACACCTTC.

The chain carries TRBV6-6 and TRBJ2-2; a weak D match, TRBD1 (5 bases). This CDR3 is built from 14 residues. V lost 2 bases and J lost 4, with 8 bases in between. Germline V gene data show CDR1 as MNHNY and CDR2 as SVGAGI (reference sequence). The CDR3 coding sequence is TGTGCCAGCAGTTACAGGGGCCCCACCGGGGAGCTGTTTTTT. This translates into CASSYRGPTGELFF.

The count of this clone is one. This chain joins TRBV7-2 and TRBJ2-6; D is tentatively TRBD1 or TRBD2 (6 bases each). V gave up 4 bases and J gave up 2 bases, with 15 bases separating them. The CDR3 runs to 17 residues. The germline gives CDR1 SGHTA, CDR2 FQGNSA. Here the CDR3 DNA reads TGTGCCAGCAGCTACCGAGTGGGGGGCGCTGGGGCCAACGTCCTGACTTTC. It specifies CASSYRVGGAGANVLTF.

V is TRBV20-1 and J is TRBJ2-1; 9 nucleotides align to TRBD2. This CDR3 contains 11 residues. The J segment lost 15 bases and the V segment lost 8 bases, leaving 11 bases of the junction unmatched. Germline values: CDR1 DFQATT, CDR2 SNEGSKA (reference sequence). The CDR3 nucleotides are TGCAGTCCAAAAGCCGGGACTAGCAGGTTCTTC. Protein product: CSPKAGTSRFF.

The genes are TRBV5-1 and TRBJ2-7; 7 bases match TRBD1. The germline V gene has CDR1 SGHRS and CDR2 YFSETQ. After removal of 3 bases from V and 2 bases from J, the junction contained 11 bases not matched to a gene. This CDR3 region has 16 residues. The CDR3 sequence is CASSWDDREFTYEQYF. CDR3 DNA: TGCGCCAGCAGCTGGGACGACAGGGAATTTACCTACGAGCAGTACTTC.

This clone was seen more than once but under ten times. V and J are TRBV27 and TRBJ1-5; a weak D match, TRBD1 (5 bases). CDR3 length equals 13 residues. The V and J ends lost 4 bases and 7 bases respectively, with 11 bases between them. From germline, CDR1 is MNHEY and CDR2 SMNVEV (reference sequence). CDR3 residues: CASSSSRVQPQHF. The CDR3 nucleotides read TGTGCCAGCAGTTCATCCAGGGTCCAGCCCCAGCATTTT.

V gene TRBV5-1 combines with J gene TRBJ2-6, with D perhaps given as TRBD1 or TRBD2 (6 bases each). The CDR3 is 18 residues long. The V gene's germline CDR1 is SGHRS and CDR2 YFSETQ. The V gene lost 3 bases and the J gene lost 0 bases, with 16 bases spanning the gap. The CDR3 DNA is TGCGCCAGCAGCTCGGGGGACAAACCTTACTCTGGGGCCAACGTCCTGACTTTC. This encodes CASSSGDKPYSGANVLTF.

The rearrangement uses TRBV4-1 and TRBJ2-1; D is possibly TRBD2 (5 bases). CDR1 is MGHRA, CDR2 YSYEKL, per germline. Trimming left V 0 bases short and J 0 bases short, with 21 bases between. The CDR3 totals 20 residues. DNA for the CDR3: TGCGCCAGCAGCCAAGATTCGTCTCCCTGGGCGGGTTTCTCCTACAATGAGCAGTTCTTC. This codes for CASSQDSSPWAGFSYNEQFF.

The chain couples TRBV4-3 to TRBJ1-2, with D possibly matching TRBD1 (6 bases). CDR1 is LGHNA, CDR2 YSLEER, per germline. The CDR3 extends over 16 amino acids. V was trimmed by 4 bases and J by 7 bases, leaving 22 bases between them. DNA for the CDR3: TGCGCCAGCAGCCTGAGTAGGAGGGGGTCAGGGAGTGGCTACACCTTC. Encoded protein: CASSLSRRGSGSGYTF.

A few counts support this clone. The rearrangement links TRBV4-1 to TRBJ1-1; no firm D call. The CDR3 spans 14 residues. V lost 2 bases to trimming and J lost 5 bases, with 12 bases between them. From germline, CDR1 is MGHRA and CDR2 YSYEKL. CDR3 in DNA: TGCGCCAGCAGCCAAACCCCGGTGCGGACTGAAGCTTTCTTT. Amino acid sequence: CASSQTPVRTEAFF.

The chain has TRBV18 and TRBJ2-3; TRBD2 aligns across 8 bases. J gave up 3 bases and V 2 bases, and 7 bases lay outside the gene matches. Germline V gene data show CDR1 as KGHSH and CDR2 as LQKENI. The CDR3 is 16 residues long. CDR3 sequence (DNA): TGTGCCAGCTCACCAACCAGCGGGAGCGGGACAGATACGCAGTATTTT. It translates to CASSPTSGSGTDTQYF.

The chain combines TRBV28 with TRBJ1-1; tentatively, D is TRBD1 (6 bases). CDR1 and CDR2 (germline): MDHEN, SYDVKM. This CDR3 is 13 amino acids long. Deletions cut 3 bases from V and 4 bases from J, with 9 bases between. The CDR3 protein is CASSLGAGTEAFF. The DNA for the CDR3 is TGTGCCAGCAGTTTGGGGGCGGGCACTGAAGCTTTCTTT.

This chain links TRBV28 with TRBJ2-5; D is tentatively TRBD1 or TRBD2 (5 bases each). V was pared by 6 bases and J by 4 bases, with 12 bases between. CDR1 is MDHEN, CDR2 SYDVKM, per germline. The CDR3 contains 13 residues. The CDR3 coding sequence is TGTGCCAGCAGCAGGACAAGCGGAGAGACCCAGTACTTC. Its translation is CASSRTSGETQYF.

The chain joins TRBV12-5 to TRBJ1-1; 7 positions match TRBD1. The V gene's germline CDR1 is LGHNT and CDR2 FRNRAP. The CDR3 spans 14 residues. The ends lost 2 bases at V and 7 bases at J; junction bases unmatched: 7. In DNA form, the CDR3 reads TGTGCTAGTGGTTTGTCTAACAGGGGCCATGAAGCTTTCTTT. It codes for CASGLSNRGHEAFF.

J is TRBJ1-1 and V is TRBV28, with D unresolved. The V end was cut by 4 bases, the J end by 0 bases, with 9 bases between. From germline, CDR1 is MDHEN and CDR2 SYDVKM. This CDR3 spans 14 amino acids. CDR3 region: CASSYGGMNTEAFF. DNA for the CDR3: TGTGCCAGCAGTTATGGCGGAATGAACACTGAAGCTTTCTTT. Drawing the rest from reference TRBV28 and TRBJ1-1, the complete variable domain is DVKVTQSSRYLVKRTGEKVFLECVQDMDHENMFWYRQDPGLGLRLIYFSYDVKMKEKGDIPEGYSVSREKKERFSLILESASTNQTSMYLCASSYGGMNTEAFFGQGTRLTVV.

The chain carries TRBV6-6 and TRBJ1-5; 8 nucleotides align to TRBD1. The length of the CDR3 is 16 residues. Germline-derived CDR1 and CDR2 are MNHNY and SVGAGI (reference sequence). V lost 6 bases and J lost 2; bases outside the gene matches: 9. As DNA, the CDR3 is TGTGCCAGCAGCTATGACAGGGGCCTCGGCAATCAGCCCCAGCATTTT. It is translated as CASSYDRGLGNQPQHF.